This T cell receptor beta chain was obtained from a study of post-analysis software for immune sequencing data (dated by TCRdb to the mid-2010s). Study-wide context: Disease courses on record covered relapsing-remitting, secondary progressive and progressive-relapsing multiple sclerosis, though some patients had no subtype annotation. A subset of samples was prepared in parallel using single-end sample barcoding, then pooled and co-amplified after Illumina adapter ligation. The patient repertoires were set against 10 or so previously published healthy control repertoires from donors whose ages ranged from about 6 to 27 years. What the research found in general, with its limitations: Significantly lower normalized Chao1 diversity was found in multiple sclerosis patients than in controls, suggesting substantial peripheral T-cell clonal expansion. Patients showed significantly higher frequencies than controls for a few TRBV segments, among them TRBV5-6, TRBV5-1 and TRBV20-1. When samples were clustered directly using the F measure, samples prepared in the same batch co-clustered strongly, which prompted a batch-effect correction. The multiple sclerosis patient group was slightly younger than the control group.

The germline V gene supplies CDR1 MGHRA and CDR2 YSYEKL. V is cut by 4 bases and J by 0 bases, and the space between the germline ends is 18 bases. The CDR3, cysteine through phenylalanine, is 17 amino acids long. This entry keeps only the CDR3 DNA: 51 bases, framed from base 1. TCR beta repertoires were profiled from peripheral blood of over 10 young patients with multiple sclerosis to demonstrate the VDJtools post-analysis software. The patients with multiple sclerosis were children and adolescents between roughly 6 and 15 years of age. On this clonotype itself: It lacks a known antigen. No base-level quality is on record; no much larger clone is a single base apart.

The library was built by means of PCR. Sequencing was performed on an Illumina HiSeq 2500. Unique molecular identifiers were incorporated into TCR beta cDNA libraries to reduce PCR and sequencing biases. Some 500,000 cDNA molecules were obtained for every 1 to 10 million input T cells, so each molecule roughly corresponded to one T cell. The patient libraries were prepared and sequenced with the same protocol used for the earlier healthy control dataset. Samples belonging to the same batch were prepared together, multiplexed and sequenced on a shared HiSeq lane. Concerning the study's data processing: Raw barcoded reads were processed with MIGEC, discarding single-read molecular identifier groups before consensus assembly and CDR3 extraction. VDJtools was used for post-analysis of the clonotype tables, and diversity was normalized by down-sampling every dataset to the size of the smallest sample. Repertoire overlap clustering matched CDR3 amino acid but not nucleotide sequences to correct batch-related cross-sample contamination. Using fastp trimming at Q25 and MiXCR clonotype assembly, TCRdb reanalyzed the public sequencing data and kept in-frame beta chains. Entries are consolidated by CDR3 protein sequence, retaining the most common genes and DNA. The V and J calls were not made by the authors but by TCRdb's processing. A total of 820,000 or so distinct CDR3 sequences appear in this sample, around 53% of them only once. The ten top clones hold 4.6% of the sample.

This receptor was taken from a girl aged 5-17 years with multiple sclerosis. Sequenced material: blood. This chain joins TRBV4-1 to TRBJ1-2, with TRBD1 perhaps the D gene, on 5 matching bases. The CDR3 region reads CASSPGYGGGTNYGYTF. The nucleotide sequence is TGCGCCAGCAGCCCAGGGTATGGAGGAGGAACTAACTATGGCTACACCTTC.